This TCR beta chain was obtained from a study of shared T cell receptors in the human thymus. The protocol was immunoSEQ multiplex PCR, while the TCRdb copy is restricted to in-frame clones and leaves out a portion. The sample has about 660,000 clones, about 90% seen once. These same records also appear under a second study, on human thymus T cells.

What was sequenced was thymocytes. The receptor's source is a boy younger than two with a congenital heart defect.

The CDR3 DNA sequence: TGTGCCAGCAGCCCCGTCCTCGGACAGGGGTTCGACTACGAGCAGTACTTC. Its translation: CASSPVLGQGFDYEQYF. The V call is TRBV28, the J call TRBJ2-7; 9 positions match TRBD1. V trimming: 6 bases; J trimming: 3 bases; junction bases outside the gene matches: 15. This CDR3 comprises 17 residues. CDR1 MDHEN and CDR2 SYDVKM come from the germline V gene.